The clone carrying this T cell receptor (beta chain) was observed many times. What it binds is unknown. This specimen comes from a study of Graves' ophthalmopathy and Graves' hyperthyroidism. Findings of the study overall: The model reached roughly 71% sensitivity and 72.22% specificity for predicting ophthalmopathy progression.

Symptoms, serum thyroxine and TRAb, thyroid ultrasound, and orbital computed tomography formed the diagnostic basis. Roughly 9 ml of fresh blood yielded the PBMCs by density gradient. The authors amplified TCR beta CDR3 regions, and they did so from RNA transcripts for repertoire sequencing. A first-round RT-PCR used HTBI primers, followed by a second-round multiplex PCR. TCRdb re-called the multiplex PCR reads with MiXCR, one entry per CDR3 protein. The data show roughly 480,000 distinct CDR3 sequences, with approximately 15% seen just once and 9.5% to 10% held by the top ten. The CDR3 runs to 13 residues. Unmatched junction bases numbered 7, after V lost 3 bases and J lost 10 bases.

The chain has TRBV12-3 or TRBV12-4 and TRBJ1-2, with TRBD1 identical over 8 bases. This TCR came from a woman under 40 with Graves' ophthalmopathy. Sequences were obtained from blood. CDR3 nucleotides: TGTGCCAGCAGTTTGGCGCAGGGGGCACCCTACACCTTC. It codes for CASSLAQGAPYTF.